The rows below give T cell receptor beta chains drawn from one sample of a study of control samples from healthy donors and cancer patients. Libraries were prepared by immunoSEQ multiplex PCR; TCRdb keeps only in-frame clonotypes and omits some of them. Of roughly 30,000 clones in the sample, about 93% were seen once. The specimen was PBMCs. Receptors were obtained from a man aged 40-49 years with colorectal cancer. Both conserved end residues are part of each CDR3. Fields, in order: clone size, V gene, D gene, J gene, CDR3 DNA, CDR3 protein. D genes are given only for firm matches. For some rows the clone size is stated as once, few or many, or as a class when expanded; others skip it.

.	TRBV11-3	.	TRBJ2-4	TGTGCCAGCAGCTTAGTGTCGCCAGGAGGCCTAATAGCCAAAAACATTCAGTACTTC	CASSLVSPGGLIAKNIQYF
.	TRBV24-1	.	TRBJ2-1	TGTGCCACCAGTGGAAACAGGGGGGGAACCTACAATGAGCAGTTCTTC	CATSGNRGGTYNEQFF
.	TRBV13	.	TRBJ2-7	TGTGCCAGCAGCTACGAGCAGTACTTC	CASSYEQYF
.	TRBV19	TRBD2	TRBJ2-1	TGTGCCAGTAGTATAGATCCTAGGACTAGCGGCTGGTCCTACAATGAGCAGTTCTTC	CASSIDPRTSGWSYNEQFF
.	TRBV27	.	TRBJ1-1	TGTGCCAGCAGTTTCAGGGGATCAAACACTGAAGCTTTCTTT	CASSFRGSNTEAFF
.	TRBV7-8	.	TRBJ2-2	TGTGCCAGCAGCTCCACAAACACCGGGGAGCTGTTTTTT	CASSSTNTGELFF
.	TRBV9	.	TRBJ1-3	TGTGCCAGCAGCCCCCATCAATCGGGCTCTGGAAACACCATATATTTT	CASSPHQSGSGNTIYF
.	TRBV19	.	TRBJ2-2	TGTGCCAGTAGTATACAGGGGTCCAACACCGGGGAGCTGTTTTTT	CASSIQGSNTGELFF
.	TRBV5-4	TRBD2	TRBJ2-2	TGTGCCAGCAGCACCCTAGCGGGGGGGCGAGGCGGGGAGCTGTTTTTT	CASSTLAGGRGGELFF
.	TRBV5-1	TRBD1	TRBJ2-2	TGCGCCAGCAGCGTTGACAGGGCCGGGGAGCTGTTTTTT	CASSVDRAGELFF
.	TRBV2	TRBD1	TRBJ1-1	TGTGCCAGCAGGGGACAGGGAGGCACTGAAGCTTTCTTT	CASRGQGGTEAFF
once	TRBV18	.	TRBJ2-3	TGTGCCAGCTCACCAAGGGGATCCGGAGATACGCAGTATTTT	CASSPRGSGDTQYF
.	TRBV6-5	TRBD2	TRBJ2-1	TGTGCCAGCAACTGGCGGGGGGGGGAGCAGTTCTTC	CASNWRGGEQFF
.	TRBV13	.	TRBJ1-2	TGTGCCAGCAGCTTAGGCGCACATTTCGACGACTATGGCTACACCTTC	CASSLGAHFDDYGYTF
.	TRBV2	TRBD1	TRBJ2-1	TGTGCCAGCAGTGATTCGGGCAGGGGGTACAATGAGCAGTTCTTC	CASSDSGRGYNEQFF
.	TRBV6-1	.	TRBJ2-1	TGTGCCAGCAGTGATGTTTGGGGGTGGTCAAAGAATGAGCAGTTCTTC	CASSDVWGWSKNEQFF
.	TRBV5-6	TRBD1	TRBJ1-4	TGTGCCAGCAGCTTGAGGACAGGGAGAGATAATGAAAAACTGTTTTTT	CASSLRTGRDNEKLFF
.	TRBV5-4	TRBD1	TRBJ1-5	TGTGCCAGCAGGTTACCGCCAACAGGGGGAGTTCAGCCCCAGCATTTT	CASRLPPTGGVQPQHF
.	TRBV7-9	TRBD1	TRBJ1-2	TGTGCCAGCAGCGCACTGACAGGGGGCGGAGGCTACACCTTC	CASSALTGGGGYTF
.	TRBV18	TRBD1	TRBJ1-2	TGTGCCAGCTCTCTCCTCTCACTCCAGGGGGGAAACTATGGCTACACCTTC	CASSLLSLQGGNYGYTF
.	TRBV12-3/TRBV12-4	TRBD1	TRBJ2-7	TGTGCCAGCAGGAGACAGGGGGTCTACGAGCAGTACTTC	CASRRQGVYEQYF
.	TRBV19	.	TRBJ1-1	TGTGCCAGTAGTAGCCTCAGGCTACGGAACACTGAAGCTTTCTTT	CASSSLRLRNTEAFF
.	TRBV30	.	TRBJ1-6	TGTGCCTGGACGAAGGCGGCATCTAGCTCACCCCTCCACTTT	CAWTKAASSSPLHF
.	TRBV19	TRBD1	TRBJ1-2	TGTGCCAGTAGTATGGACAGGGACTATGGCTACACCTTC	CASSMDRDYGYTF
.	TRBV6-5	TRBD1	TRBJ1-2	TGTGCCAGCAGTTCCCGGGACAGAGCTAACTATGGCTACACCTTC	CASSSRDRANYGYTF
.	TRBV29-1	TRBD2	TRBJ2-5	TGCAGCGTTGCAACTAGCGGGGGGGCCCAAGAGACCCAGTACTTC	CSVATSGGAQETQYF
.	TRBV11-3	.	TRBJ2-2	TGTGCCAGCATCACAAGGGGCACGAACACCGGGGAGCTGTTTTTT	CASITRGTNTGELFF
.	TRBV6-6	TRBD1	TRBJ1-5	TGTGCCAGCAGCTCCCGGGACAGGGGACCCAATCAGCCCCAGCATTTT	CASSSRDRGPNQPQHF
.	TRBV5-1	TRBD2	TRBJ2-7	TGCGCCAGCAGCTTGGGCTGGGGGGGAGAGCAGTACTTC	CASSLGWGGEQYF
.	TRBV19	.	TRBJ2-1	TGTGCCAGTAGTAGCCGGAGGGGGGCTACCTACAATGAGCAGTTCTTC	CASSSRRGATYNEQFF
.	TRBV7-8	.	TRBJ1-5	TGTGCCAGCAGCTTTGGGCCGAAGGGCAGCAATCAGCCCCAGCATTTT	CASSFGPKGSNQPQHF
.	TRBV14	.	TRBJ1-3	TGTGCCAGCAGCCAAGCGGGGACACTCTCTGGAAACACCATATATTTT	CASSQAGTLSGNTIYF
.	TRBV9	.	TRBJ2-6	TGTGCCAGCAGCGTAGATGCCAGCTCAACTGGGGCCAACGTCCTGACTTTC	CASSVDASSTGANVLTF
once	TRBV6-6	.	TRBJ1-2	TGTGCCAGCAGTGGACCCGAGGCGAGCTACACCTTC	CASSGPEASYTF
.	TRBV5-4	.	TRBJ2-2	TGTGCCAGCAGCTTGGCGTCCGGGGAGCTGTTTTTT	CASSLASGELFF
.	TRBV27	.	TRBJ2-3	TGTGCCAGCAGTAATTGGGACACCAACACAGATACGCAGTATTTT	CASSNWDTNTDTQYF
.	TRBV7-9	.	TRBJ1-1	TGTGCCAGCAGTCCTCACACCGGGGGGCCGACTGAAGCTTTCTTT	CASSPHTGGPTEAFF
.	TRBV2	.	TRBJ1-6	TGTGCCAGCAGGCTCGACAGTAATTCACCCCTCCACTTT	CASRLDSNSPLHF
.	TRBV25-1	.	TRBJ1-5	TGTGCCAGCAGTGAATGGTTGCAGCCCCCTGGCAATCAGCCCCAGCATTTT	CASSEWLQPPGNQPQHF
.	TRBV11-2	.	TRBJ1-1	TGTGCCAGCAGCCGGAGTGTGAACACTGAAGCTTTCTTT	CASSRSVNTEAFF
.	TRBV7-2	TRBD2	TRBJ2-7	TGTGCCAGCAGCTCACAGGCGGGGGGGCAATACGAGCAGTACTTC	CASSSQAGGQYEQYF
few	TRBV10-1	.	TRBJ2-5	TGCGCCAGCAGTGAGAAGGAGACCCAGTACTTC	CASSEKETQYF
few	TRBV19	.	TRBJ1-3	TGTGCCAGCGAAACAGGGCCCTCTGGAAACACCATATATTTT	CASETGPSGNTIYF
.	TRBV6-5	.	TRBJ2-2	TGTGCCAGCAGTTACTCCAACAGGAACACCGGGGAGCTGTTTTTT	CASSYSNRNTGELFF
.	TRBV7-9	.	TRBJ2-3	TGTGCCAGCAGCTTAGTGGGGACAGATACGCAGTATTTT	CASSLVGTDTQYF
once	TRBV7-9	.	TRBJ1-6	TGTGCCAGCAGCTTAGACGGGGACGGATCACCCCTCCACTTT	CASSLDGDGSPLHF
.	TRBV4-1	.	TRBJ2-3	TGCGCCAGCAGCCAAAACAGGGTGGATACGCAGTATTTT	CASSQNRVDTQYF
.	TRBV12-3/TRBV12-4	.	TRBJ1-1	TGTGCCAGCAGGCCCGGAATTACTGAAGCTTTCTTT	CASRPGITEAFF
.	TRBV25-1	.	TRBJ2-7	TGTGCCAGCAGTCCCAACCGTCGTCCGGTGCAGTACTTC	CASSPNRRPVQYF
.	TRBV7-9	TRBD2	TRBJ2-7	TGTGCCAGCAGCCGACTAGCGGGTCGTGCCTACGAGCAGTACTTC	CASSRLAGRAYEQYF
.	TRBV15	TRBD1	TRBJ1-2	TGTGCCACCAGCAGAGATATACAGGGGCGCTATGGCTACACCTTC	CATSRDIQGRYGYTF
.	TRBV11-2	.	TRBJ1-2	TGTGCCAGCAGCGTCCATGAAGGAGGCTACACCTTC	CASSVHEGGYTF